These 14 T cell receptor beta chains came from one sample sequenced in a study of blood T cells in healthy people across ages. For the second PCR, which ran for roughly 6 to 12 cycles, a sample-barcoded 5' primer and a J-beta primer mix were used. TCRdb called the 5' RACE reads again in MiXCR, with one record for every CDR3 protein. The table lists 850,000 to 1,000,000 distinct CDR3 sequences, roughly 43% of them singletons. Specimen: blood. All receptors come from a man aged 25 to 40 in good health.

The rearrangement joins TRBV7-2 to TRBJ2-3; 9 bases are a match to TRBD2. The ends lost 6 bases at V and 1 base at J; junction bases unmatched: 5. The CDR3 spans 15 residues. Germline lookup yields CDR1 SGHTA and CDR2 FQGNSA. The CDR3 DNA reads as TGTGCCAGCAGGGGTATAGCGGGGGGCACAGATACGCAGTATTTT. This gives the protein CASRGIAGGTDTQYF.

This sequence joins TRBV5-1 and TRBJ1-1, with 9 nucleotides matching TRBD1. CDR1 is SGHRS, CDR2 YFSETQ, per germline. The V and J ends lost 3 bases and 0 bases, in that order; junction bases with no gene match: 9. There are 17 residues in the CDR3. CDR3 sequence (DNA): TGCGCCAGCAGCTCTTATACAGGGGGCTTGATGAACACTGAAGCTTTCTTT. Translation gives CASSSYTGGLMNTEAFF. Together with reference TRBV5-1 and TRBJ1-1, the CDR3 gives the full variable domain: KAGVTQTPRYLIKTRGQQVTLSCSPISGHRSVSWYQQTPGQGLQFLFEYFSETQRNKGNFPGRFSGRQFSNSRSEMNVSTLELGDSALYLCASSSYTGGLMNTEAFFGQGTRLTVV.

This chain uses TRBV5-1 with TRBJ2-5; D gene uncertain. Trimming took off 1 base at V and 5 bases at J, with 18 bases between the two ends. The germline V gene has CDR1 SGHRS and CDR2 YFSETQ. The CDR3 is 16 residues long. CDR3 sequence reads: CASSLSRLGVGETQYF. CDR3 DNA sequence: TGCGCCAGCAGCTTGTCCCGCCTTGGGGTAGGGGAGACCCAGTACTTC.

This rearrangement joins TRBV4-2 to TRBJ1-2; TRBD1 matches at 7 bases. This CDR3 spans 17 amino acids. After removal of 3 bases from V and 6 bases from J, the junction contained 16 bases not matched to a gene. In germline, CDR1 is LGHNA, CDR2 YNFKEQ. The CDR3 region is CASSHLTSGGQADGYTF. The CDR3 DNA sequence: TGTGCCAGCAGCCACCTAACATCGGGAGGACAGGCTGATGGCTACACCTTC.

The CDR3 DNA reads TGTGCCAGCAGCCCGAGGCGGGGCTTCAATGAGCAGTTCTTC. It yields the protein CASSPRRGFNEQFF. This chain connects TRBV9 to TRBJ2-1; weak D call: TRBD2 (6 bases). The CDR3 has 14 amino acids. Trimming cost V 4 bases and J 6 bases, with 14 bases left between them. Germline assignment: CDR1 SGDLS and CDR2 YYNGEE.

This clonotype occurred a few times. The chain employs TRBV6-1 and TRBJ2-5, with TRBD2 identical over 9 bases. CDR1 and CDR2 from the germline V gene are MNHNS and SASEGT. Unmatched junction bases numbered 8, after V lost 2 bases and J lost 4 bases. The CDR3 is 16 residues long. As DNA, the CDR3 is TGTGCCAGCAGTGAATCCCTAGCGGGGATTCGAGAGACCCAGTACTTC. The encoded protein is CASSESLAGIRETQYF.

This clonotype has just a few counts. This chain links TRBV11-3 with TRBJ2-3; D ambiguous. The germline V gene has CDR1 SGHNT and CDR2 YENEEA. This CDR3 contains 14 residues. Trimming left V 4 bases short and J 2 bases short, with 10 bases between. This CDR3 is CASSSHRATDTQYF. The CDR3 DNA follows: TGTGCCAGCAGCTCTCATCGGGCCACAGATACGCAGTATTTT.

This sequence joins TRBV6-2 or TRBV6-3 and TRBJ2-5, with D maybe TRBD2 (6 bases). Looked up from germline, CDR1 is MNHEY and CDR2 is SVGEGT. V lost 7 bases to trimming and J lost 13 bases, with 13 bases between them. This CDR3 is built from 10 residues. The CDR3 reads CASIRGKGYF. The CDR3 DNA follows: TGTGCCAGCATTCGCGGGAAGGGGTACTTC.

This clonotype was detected ten times or more. The chain uses TRBV29-1 and TRBJ2-3; the D gene is possibly TRBD1 (6 bases). From germline, CDR1 is SQVTM and CDR2 ANQGSEA. CDR3 length equals 17 residues. V shed 5 bases and J shed 2 bases, with 23 bases lying between them. CDR3 loop: CSVYNLPRWTATDTQYF. CDR3 sequence (DNA): TGCAGCGTTTACAATCTCCCCCGATGGACAGCCACAGATACGCAGTATTTT.

This clonotype occurred many times. This rearrangement joins TRBV14 to TRBJ2-4, with no clear D. With 0 bases removed from V and 9 bases from J, the gap between germline ends came to 6 bases. The germline CDR1 and CDR2 sequences are SGHDN and FVKESK. CDR3 size: 12 residues. CDR3 nucleotides: TGTGCCAGCAGCCAAGATGGCTTCATTCAGTACTTC. As protein: CASSQDGFIQYF.

J is TRBJ2-5 and V is TRBV5-1; D possibly matches TRBD1 or TRBD2 (5 bases each). The CDR3 consists of 16 residues. Germline V gene data show CDR1 as SGHRS and CDR2 as YFSETQ. Trimming left V 3 bases short and J 3 bases short, with 18 bases between. The CDR3 DNA reads as TGCGCCAGCAGCTCAGTCACAGGAGGTGAGAAAGAGACCCAGTACTTC. It encodes CASSSVTGGEKETQYF.

The chain carries TRBV9 and TRBJ1-4, with D unresolved. The CDR3 extends over 15 amino acids. Germline loops: CDR1 SGDLS, CDR2 YYNGEE. The V gene lost 0 bases and the J gene lost 6 bases, with 12 bases spanning the gap. CDR3 nucleotides: TGTGCCAGCAGCGTAGAGGAGGCGGCGTATGAAAAACTGTTTTTT. It is translated as CASSVEEAAYEKLFF.

CDR3: CAWSSRVAEGYTF. The CDR3 DNA follows: TGTGCCTGGAGTTCCAGGGTCGCCGAGGGCTACACCTTC. J is TRBJ1-2 and V is TRBV30; D is perhaps TRBD1 (5 bases). CDR3 length equals 13 residues. V was clipped by 2 bases and J by 8 bases, with 15 bases between them. Per the germline V gene, CDR1 is GTSNPN and CDR2 is SVGIG (reference sequence).

This clonotype was seen just once. This chain joins TRBV21-1 and TRBJ2-7; TRBD1 is the table's D call, not checked against the DNA. The J call may be incorrect, as the DNA end agrees better with TRBJ2-5. TRBV21-1 is an annotated pseudogene. This CDR3 region has 15 residues. In DNA form, the CDR3 reads TGTGCCAGCAGCAAAGAGGTACGGGTCAGGGAGACCCAGTACTTC. The encoded protein is CASSKEVRVRETQYF.